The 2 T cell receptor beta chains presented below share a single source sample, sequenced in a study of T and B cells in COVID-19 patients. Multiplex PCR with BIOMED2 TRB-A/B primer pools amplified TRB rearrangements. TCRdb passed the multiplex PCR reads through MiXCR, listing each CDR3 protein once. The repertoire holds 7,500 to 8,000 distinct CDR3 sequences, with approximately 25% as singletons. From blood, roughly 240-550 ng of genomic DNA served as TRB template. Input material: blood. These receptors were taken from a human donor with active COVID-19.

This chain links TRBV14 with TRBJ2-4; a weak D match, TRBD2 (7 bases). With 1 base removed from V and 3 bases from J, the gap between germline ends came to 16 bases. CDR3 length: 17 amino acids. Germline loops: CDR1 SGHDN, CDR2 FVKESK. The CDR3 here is CASSQGGLADSKNIQYF. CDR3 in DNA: TGTGCCAGCAGCCAAGGAGGGCTAGCGGACAGCAAAAACATTCAGTACTTC.

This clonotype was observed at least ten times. The CDR3 DNA is TGCAGCGTTGAAGAAAGAGGGCGGGTCTATGGCTACACCTTC. Translation gives CSVEERGRVYGYTF. The chain is built from TRBV29-1 and TRBJ1-2, with no clear D. This CDR3 has 14 amino acids. Germline CDR1 is SQVTM and CDR2 is ANQGSEA. Trimming stripped 0 bases from V and 4 bases from J, with 12 bases between.